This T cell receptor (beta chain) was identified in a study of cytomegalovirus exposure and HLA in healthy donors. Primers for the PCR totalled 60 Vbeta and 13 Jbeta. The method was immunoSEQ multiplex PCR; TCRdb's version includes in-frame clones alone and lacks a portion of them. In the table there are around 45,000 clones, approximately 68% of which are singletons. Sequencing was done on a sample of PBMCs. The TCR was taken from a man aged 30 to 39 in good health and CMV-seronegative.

The CDR3 coding sequence is TGTGCCAGCAGCCCTGACTGGAGCTCCTACGAGCAGTACTTC. As protein: CASSPDWSSYEQYF. V is TRBV5-5 and J is TRBJ2-7; D gene ambiguous. Germline assignment: CDR1 SGHKS and CDR2 YYEKEE (reference sequence). The CDR3 is 14 amino acids. Deletions cut 4 bases from V and 0 bases from J, with 11 bases between.